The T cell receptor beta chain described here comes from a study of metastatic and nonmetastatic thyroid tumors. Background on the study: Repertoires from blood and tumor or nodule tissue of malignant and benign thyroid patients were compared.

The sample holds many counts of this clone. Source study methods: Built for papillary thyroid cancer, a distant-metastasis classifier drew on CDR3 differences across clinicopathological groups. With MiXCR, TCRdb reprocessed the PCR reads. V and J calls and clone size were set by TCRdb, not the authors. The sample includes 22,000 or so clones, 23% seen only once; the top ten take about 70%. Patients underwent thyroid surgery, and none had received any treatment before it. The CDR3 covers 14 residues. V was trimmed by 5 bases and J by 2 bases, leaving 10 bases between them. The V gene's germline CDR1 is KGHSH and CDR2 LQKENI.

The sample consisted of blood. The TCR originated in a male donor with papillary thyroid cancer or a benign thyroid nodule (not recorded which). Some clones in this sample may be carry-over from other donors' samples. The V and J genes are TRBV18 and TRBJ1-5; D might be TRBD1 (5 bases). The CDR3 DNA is TGTGCCAGCTCAACGACAGCAGGCAATCAGCCCCAGCATTTT. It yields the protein CASSTTAGNQPQHF.